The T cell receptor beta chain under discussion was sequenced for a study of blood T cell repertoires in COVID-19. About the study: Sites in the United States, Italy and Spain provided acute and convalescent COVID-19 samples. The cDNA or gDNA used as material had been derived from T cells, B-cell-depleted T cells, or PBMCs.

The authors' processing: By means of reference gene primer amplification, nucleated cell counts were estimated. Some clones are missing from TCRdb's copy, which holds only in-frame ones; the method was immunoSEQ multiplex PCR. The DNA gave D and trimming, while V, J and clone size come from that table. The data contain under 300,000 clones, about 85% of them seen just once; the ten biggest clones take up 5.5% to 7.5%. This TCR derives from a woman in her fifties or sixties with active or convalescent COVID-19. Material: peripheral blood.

DNA of the CDR3: TGTGCCAGCAGCCCCGGGACTCTCTACAATGAGCAGTTCTTC. This encodes CASSPGTLYNEQFF. The chain recombines TRBV11-3 with TRBJ2-1; D perhaps matches TRBD2 (6 bases). Germline V gene sequence: CDR1 SGHNT, CDR2 YENEEA. V was trimmed by 5 bases and J by 3 bases, leaving 11 bases between them. The CDR3 consists of 14 residues.